This T cell receptor (beta chain) was sequenced during a study of blood T cell repertoires in COVID-19. For the study at large: Acute and convalescent COVID-19 samples came from the United States, Italy and Spain.

This clone appeared once. From germline, CDR1 is SNHLY and CDR2 FYNNEI. The CDR3 runs 15 residues. Trimming shortened V by 7 bases and J by 0 bases, and 12 bases separated the two germline ends. Assignment of participants to cohorts was predicated upon participant-reported clinical history. Using immunoSEQ multiplex PCR, the repertoire was profiled, and TCRdb retains in-frame clones only, with some absent. In the table there are 310,000 or so clones, around 88% of which are singletons. The sample taken for sequencing was PBMCs or T cells enriched from blood (not recorded which). The source is a middle-aged woman who had recovered from COVID-19. J is TRBJ2-2 and V is TRBV2, with a possible D match to TRBD1 (6 bases). This CDR3 reads CASMTDSPNTGELFF. CDR3 DNA: TGTGCCAGCATGACGGACAGCCCGAACACCGGGGAGCTGTTTTTT.